A single sample is the source of the 13 T cell receptor beta chains below, sequenced in a study of low-dose radiotherapy and immunotherapy resistance in tumors. Time point given: after trial treatment. Regarding treatment: LDRT plus nivolumab, ipilimumab, low-dose cyclophosphamide and aspirin (RACIN trial). Priming of first-strand cDNA relied on TRAV- and TRBV-specific primers (covering alpha and beta chains). With a constant-region primer and a V-primer adapter, TCRs were subjected to approximately 21 PCR cycles of amplification. TCRdb re-called the reads through MiXCR, storing one row per CDR3 protein. The table has some 94,000 distinct CDR3 sequences, 20% seen once. The specimen was PBMCs, collected after low-dose radiotherapy plus immunotherapy. The source is a female donor with ovarian cancer.

Concerning this clonotype: Only one base separates this from a far larger clonotype, so it likely reflects a read error. No conserved phenylalanine or tryptophan is present at the end of the CDR3, so a read error is the likely explanation. The genes are TRBV6-5 and TRBJ1-5; the match to TRBD1 covers 7 bases. The CDR3 has 13 amino acids. V lost 4 bases, J lost 7 bases, and 4 bases stayed unmatched. CDR1 and CDR2 (germline): MNHEY, SVGAGI. The DNA of the CDR3 is TGTGCCAGCAGTTCCGACAGGGCACAGCCCCAGCATTTG. Its protein is CASSSDRAQPQHL.

This clonotype was recorded many times. The chain links TRBV5-1 to TRBJ1-4; 11 bases are a match to TRBD1. Per the germline V gene, CDR1 is SGHRS and CDR2 is YFSETQ. This CDR3 contains 15 residues. V dropped 0 bases and J dropped 7; count of bases not matched to a gene: 2. CDR3 in amino acids: CASSLDGTGGEKLFF. The DNA of the CDR3 is TGCGCCAGCAGCTTGGATGGGACAGGGGGTGAAAAACTGTTTTTT.

The chain employs TRBV30 and TRBJ1-6, with 7 bases aligning to TRBD1. Germline CDR1 GTSNPN, CDR2 SVGIG (reference sequence). This CDR3 is built from 13 residues. With 5 bases clipped from V and 7 bases from J, the junction kept 5 bases outside the gene matches. CDR3 sequence reads: CAWDREINSPLHF. DNA of the CDR3: TGTGCCTGGGACAGGGAAATCAATTCACCCCTCCACTTT.

This clonotype appeared many times. The chain uses TRBV12-1 and TRBJ2-1. TRBV12-1 is classified as a pseudogene. The CDR3 extends over 11 amino acids. This CDR3 reads CASMERNEQFF. The CDR3 DNA follows: TGTGCCAGCATGGAAAGGAATGAGCAGTTCTTC.

The table lists this clonotype with many counts. This chain links TRBV6-6 with TRBJ2-1; D unresolved. The CDR3 sequence is 14 residues long. V dropped 7 bases and J dropped 7 bases, with 17 bases sitting between them. The germline V gene encodes CDR1 MNHNY and CDR2 SVGAGI (reference sequence). CDR3 coding DNA: TGTGCCAGCACCCAGACCCACAGCAGGAATGAGCAGTTCTTC. It translates to CASTQTHSRNEQFF.

The table lists this clonotype with many counts. V gene TRBV28 combines with J gene TRBJ1-1, with 7 nucleotides matching TRBD1. This CDR3 region has 12 residues. Losses at the gene ends were 6 bases for V and 8 bases for J; bases not matched to a gene: 6. CDR1 is MDHEN, CDR2 SYDVKM, per germline. The CDR3 protein is CASRPTGLEAFF. The CDR3 bases are TGTGCCAGCAGGCCGACAGGGTTGGAAGCTTTCTTT. The full variable domain, its missing parts supplied by reference TRBV28 and TRBJ1-1, is DVKVTQSSRYLVKRTGEKVFLECVQDMDHENMFWYRQDPGLGLRLIYFSYDVKMKEKGDIPEGYSVSREKKERFSLILESASTNQTSMYLCASRPTGLEAFFGQGTRLTVV.

The J gene is TRBJ2-1, the V gene TRBV7-8; D may match TRBD1 or TRBD2 (5 bases each). Trimming stripped 5 bases from V and 7 bases from J, with 21 bases between. The CDR3 consists of 16 residues. The V gene's germline CDR1 is SGHVS and CDR2 FQNEAQ. CDR3 sequence (DNA): TGTGCCAGCAGCCTTAGACGGGGCGGCTGGACAAATGAGCAGTTCTTC. Translating it yields CASSLRRGGWTNEQFF.

This clonotype showed up many times. This chain links TRBV30 with TRBJ1-2, with D perhaps matching TRBD1 (6 bases). V was pared by 0 bases and J by 8 bases, with 16 bases between. This CDR3 region has 14 residues. Germline-derived CDR1 and CDR2 are GTSNPN and SVGIG (reference sequence). As DNA, the CDR3 is TGTGCCTGGAGTGTAGGCGGGACAACGCAAGGCTACACCTTC. Amino acid sequence: CAWSVGGTTQGYTF.

There are many counts of this clonotype. The V call is TRBV15, the J call TRBJ2-3, with 8 bases that match TRBD1. The germline CDR1 and CDR2 sequences are LNHNV and YYDKDF (reference sequence). V shed 3 bases and J 5 bases; nucleotides not matched to a gene: 4. This CDR3 is 14 amino acids long. CDR3 amino acids: CATSSIRGLDTQYF. In nucleotides, the CDR3 is TGTGCCACCAGCAGCATCAGGGGGCTAGATACGCAGTATTTT.

This clonotype was observed at least ten times. The rearrangement links TRBV6-2 or TRBV6-3 to TRBJ2-6; D is ambiguous. Germline V gives CDR1 MNHEY, CDR2 SVGEGT. The ends were cut back, 8 bases at V and 0 bases at J, with 5 bases in the middle. The CDR3 is 13 residues long. The CDR3 sequence: CASSGSGANVLTF. In DNA, the CDR3 is TGTGCCAGCTCGGGCTCTGGGGCCAACGTCCTGACTTTC.

At least ten counts were recorded for this clonotype. The CDR3 loop is CASSRRQGAESNQPQHF. The DNA of the CDR3 is TGTGCCAGCAGTCGCCGACAGGGGGCTGAGAGCAATCAGCCCCAGCATTTT. The chain has TRBV6-6 and TRBJ1-5; 10 nucleotides line up with TRBD1. Looked up from germline, CDR1 is MNHNY and CDR2 is SVGAGI (reference sequence). This CDR3 region has 17 residues. V was clipped by 5 bases and J by 1 base; unmatched bases: 8.

Many counts were recorded for this clonotype. V is TRBV21-1 and J is TRBJ1-4; TRBD1 reflects the table's D call only, with no check against the DNA. TRBV21-1 is a pseudogene locus. This CDR3 has 15 residues. Here the CDR3 reads CANQPKGATNEKLFF. The CDR3 DNA reads as TGTGCCAACCAACCGAAGGGGGCAACTAATGAAAAACTGTTTTTT.

This clonotype was counted many times. This rearrangement joins TRBV6-2 or TRBV6-3 to TRBJ1-6; D ambiguous. The V gene's germline CDR1 is MNHEY and CDR2 SVGEGT. V lost 8 bases to trimming and J lost 8 bases, with 10 bases between them. The CDR3 is 12 amino acids. The CDR3 coding sequence is TGTGCCAGCTCCCTTGAACATTCACCCCTCCACTTT. Protein: CASSLEHSPLHF.